This entry lists 11 T cell receptor beta chains sequenced from one sample in a study of T cell responses to AZD1222 COVID-19 vaccine. Assay used: immunoSEQ multiplex PCR; TCRdb lists only in-frame clones, some missing. The sample carries some 130,000 clones, about 94% recorded once. The sequences come from peripheral blood, collected on day 0 of AZD1222 vaccination. These receptor sequences come from an adult in good health.

The CDR3 spells CASSAGLVSEQYF. The CDR3 DNA reads as TGTGCCAGCAGCGCGGGACTAGTGAGCGAGCAGTACTTC. The rearrangement uses TRBV5-8 and TRBJ2-7, with 8 bases fitting TRBD2. After removal of 4 bases from V and 6 bases from J, the junction contained 6 bases not matched to a gene. The CDR3 contains 13 residues. Looked up from germline, CDR1 is SGHTS and CDR2 is YDEGEE.

The V gene is TRBV7-9, the J gene TRBJ1-2; TRBD1 might be the D (6 bases). Trimming stripped 5 bases from V and 8 bases from J, with 30 bases between. CDR3 length: 18 residues. Germline V gene lookup returns CDR1 SEHNR and CDR2 FQNEAQ (reference sequence). In DNA form, the CDR3 reads TGTGCCAGCAGCCACCCTCGGGCCGAATCAGGGGACCTGAGGGGCTACACCTTC. Translation gives CASSHPRAESGDLRGYTF.

The V call is TRBV10-2, the J call TRBJ2-3, with TRBD2 identical over 10 bases. Trimming at V came to 6 bases and at J to 5 bases, leaving 8 bases not matched to a gene. Germline-derived CDR1 and CDR2 are WSHSY and SAAADI. This CDR3 region has 15 residues. The CDR3 bases are TGCGCCAGCAGATCTAGCGGGGGAGCGGGAGATACGCAGTATTTT. This translates into CASRSSGGAGDTQYF.

The genes are TRBV5-1 and TRBJ1-1, with D perhaps TRBD1 (5 bases). The CDR3 totals 14 residues. V lost 1 base and J 3 bases, leaving 10 bases between the germline ends. Germline CDR1 SGHRS, CDR2 YFSETQ. The DNA of the CDR3 is TGCGCCAGCAGCTTGCAGGGACCATACACTGAAGCTTTCTTT. Translating it yields CASSLQGPYTEAFF.

V gene TRBV6-1 combines with J gene TRBJ2-7, with 7 nucleotides matching TRBD2. After removal of 2 bases from V and 0 bases from J, the junction contained 10 bases not matched to a gene. The CDR3 consists of 17 residues. Germline CDR1 is MNHNS and CDR2 is SASEGT. The CDR3 protein is CASSESRRGSSSYEQYF. CDR3 DNA sequence: TGTGCCAGCAGTGAATCGAGGCGGGGGAGTAGCTCCTACGAGCAGTACTTC.

The chain recombines TRBV6-5 with TRBJ2-7; the match to TRBD2 covers 16 bases. The J segment lost 4 bases and the V segment lost 0 bases, leaving 0 bases of the junction unmatched. The CDR3 has 16 residues. CDR1 and CDR2 (germline): MNHEY, SVGAGI. The CDR3 nucleotides are TGTGCCAGCAGTTACTCGGGACTAGCGGGAGGGTACGAGCAGTACTTC. It is translated as CASSYSGLAGGYEQYF.

V and J are TRBV6-1 and TRBJ1-2; perhaps TRBD1 as D (6 bases). Per germline, CDR1 MNHNS and CDR2 SASEGT. The CDR3 extends over 17 amino acids. V gave up 2 bases and J gave up 8 bases, with 24 bases separating them. The CDR3 DNA is TGTGCCAGCAGTGAAAGGGCGGCGGGGGCAGGCGCTATGGGCTACACCTTC. Protein: CASSERAAGAGAMGYTF.

The genes are TRBV9 and TRBJ2-1, with D possibly called TRBD1 or TRBD2 (5 bases each). CDR3 size: 15 residues. Germline V lookup: CDR1 SGDLS, CDR2 YYNGEE. V lost 0 bases, J lost 6 bases, and 13 bases lay in between. The CDR3 coding sequence is TGTGCCAGCAGCGTAGGGACCGGGACCATCAATGAGCAGTTCTTC. Translated, it gives CASSVGTGTINEQFF.

The CDR3 DNA sequence: TGTGCCAGCAGCTTACTGGTGGACGGTGAAGCTTTCTTT. Translated: CASSLLVDGEAFF. V usage is TRBV7-9 and J usage is TRBJ1-1; D unclear. The germline V gene has CDR1 SEHNR and CDR2 FQNEAQ (reference sequence). Trimming shortened V by 2 bases and J by 7 bases, and 11 bases separated the two germline ends. The CDR3 spans 13 residues.

The chain combines TRBV6-5 with TRBJ1-2; 7 nucleotides align to TRBD1. The CDR3 contains 14 residues. Losses at the gene ends were 2 bases for V and 6 bases for J; bases not matched to a gene: 6. Germline V gene lookup returns CDR1 MNHEY and CDR2 SVGAGI. The CDR3 here is CASSYRDRAHGYTF. CDR3 sequence (DNA): TGTGCCAGCAGTTACCGAGACAGGGCGCATGGCTACACCTTC.

V usage is TRBV19 and J usage is TRBJ1-4; 7 bases align to TRBD1. Germline values: CDR1 LNHDA, CDR2 SQIVND (reference sequence). Trimming took 5 bases from V and 10 from J; bases not matched to a gene: 25. This CDR3 has 19 amino acids. The CDR3 nucleotides read TGTGCCAGTAGTTTACAACCCGCCGGGACAGCAAAAAATGCGGGAAAACTGTTTTTT. Translated, it gives CASSLQPAGTAKNAGKLFF. The full variable domain, completed using reference TRBV19 and TRBJ1-4, is DGGITQSPKYLFRKEGQNVTLSCEQNLNHDAMYWYRQDPGQGLRLIYYSQIVNDFQKGDIAEGYSVSREKKESFPLTVTSAQKNPTAFYLCASSLQPAGTAKNAGKLFFGSGTQLSVL.